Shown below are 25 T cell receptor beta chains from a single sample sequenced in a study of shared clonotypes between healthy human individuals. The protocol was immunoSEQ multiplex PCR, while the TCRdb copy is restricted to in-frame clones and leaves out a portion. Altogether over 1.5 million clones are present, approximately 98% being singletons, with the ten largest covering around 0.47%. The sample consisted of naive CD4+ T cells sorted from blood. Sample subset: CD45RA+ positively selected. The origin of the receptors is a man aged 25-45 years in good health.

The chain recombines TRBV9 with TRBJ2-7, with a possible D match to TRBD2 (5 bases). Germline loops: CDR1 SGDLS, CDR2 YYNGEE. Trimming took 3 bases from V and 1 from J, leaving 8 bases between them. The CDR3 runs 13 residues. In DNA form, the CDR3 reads TGTGCCAGCAGCGGAGGACTGTCCTACGAGCAGTACTTC. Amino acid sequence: CASSGGLSYEQYF.

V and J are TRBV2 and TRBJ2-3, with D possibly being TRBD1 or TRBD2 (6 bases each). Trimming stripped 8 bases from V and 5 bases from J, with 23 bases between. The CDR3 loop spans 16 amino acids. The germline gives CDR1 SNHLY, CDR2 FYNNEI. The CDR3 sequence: CASQGQTVGSGDTQYF. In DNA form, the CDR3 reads TGTGCCAGCCAGGGGCAGACGGTCGGGAGTGGAGATACGCAGTATTTT.

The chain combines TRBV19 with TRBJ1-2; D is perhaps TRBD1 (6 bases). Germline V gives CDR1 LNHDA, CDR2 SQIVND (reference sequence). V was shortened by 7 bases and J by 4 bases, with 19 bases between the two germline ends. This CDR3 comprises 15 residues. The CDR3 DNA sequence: TGTGCCAGTACCCGGAACGGGGGGGCTGTCTATGGCTACACCTTC. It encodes CASTRNGGAVYGYTF.

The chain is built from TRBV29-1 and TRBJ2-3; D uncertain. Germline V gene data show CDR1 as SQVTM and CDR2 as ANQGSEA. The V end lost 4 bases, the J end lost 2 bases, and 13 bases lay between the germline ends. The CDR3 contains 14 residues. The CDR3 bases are TGCAGCGTTGCCGGCAGTATCTCCACAGATACGCAGTATTTT. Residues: CSVAGSISTDTQYF.

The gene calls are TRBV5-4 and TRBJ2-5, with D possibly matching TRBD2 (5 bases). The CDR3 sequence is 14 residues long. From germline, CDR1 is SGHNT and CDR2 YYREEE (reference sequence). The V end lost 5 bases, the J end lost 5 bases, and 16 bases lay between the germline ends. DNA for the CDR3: TGTGCCAGCAGGGAGGACGGAGCGAGGGAGACCCAGTACTTC. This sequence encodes CASREDGARETQYF. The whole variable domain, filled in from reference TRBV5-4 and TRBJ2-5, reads ETGVTQSPTHLIKTRGQQVTLRCSSQSGHNTVSWYQQALGQGPQFIFQYYREEENGRGNFPPRFSGLQFPNYSSELNVNALELDDSALYLCASREDGARETQYFGPGTRLLVL.

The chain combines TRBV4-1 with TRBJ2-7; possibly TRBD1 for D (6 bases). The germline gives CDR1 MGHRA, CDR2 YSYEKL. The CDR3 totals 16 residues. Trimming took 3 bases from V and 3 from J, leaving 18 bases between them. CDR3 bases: TGCGCCAGCAGCCAGGCCGGGACACGGAGTTTCTACGAGCAGTACTTC. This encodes CASSQAGTRSFYEQYF.

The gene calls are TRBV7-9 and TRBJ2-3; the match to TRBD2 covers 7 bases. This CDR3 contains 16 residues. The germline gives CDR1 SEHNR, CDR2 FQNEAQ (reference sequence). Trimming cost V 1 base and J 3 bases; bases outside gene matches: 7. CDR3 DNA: TGTGCCAGCAGCTTAGTATCGGCGGGACTAACAGATACGCAGTATTTT. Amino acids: CASSLVSAGLTDTQYF. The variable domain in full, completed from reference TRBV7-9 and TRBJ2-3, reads DTGVSQNPRHKITKRGQNVTFRCDPISEHNRLYWYRQTLGQGPEFLTYFQNEAQLEKSRLLSDRFSAERPKGSFSTLEIQRTEQGDSAMYLCASSLVSAGLTDTQYFGPGTRLTVL.

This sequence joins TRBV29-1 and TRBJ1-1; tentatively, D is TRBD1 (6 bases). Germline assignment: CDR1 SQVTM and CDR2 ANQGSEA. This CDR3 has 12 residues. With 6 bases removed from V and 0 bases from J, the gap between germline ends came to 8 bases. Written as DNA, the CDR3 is TGCAGCGTCTCAGGGGTGAACACTGAAGCTTTCTTT. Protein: CSVSGVNTEAFF.

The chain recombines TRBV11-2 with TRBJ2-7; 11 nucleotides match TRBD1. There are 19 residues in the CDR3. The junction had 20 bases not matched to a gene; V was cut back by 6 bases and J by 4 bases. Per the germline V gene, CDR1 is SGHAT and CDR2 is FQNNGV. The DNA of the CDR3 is TGTGCCAGCAGATCCCTTGGGGGCCGCGGACAGGGGGCGAGGTACGAGCAGTACTTC. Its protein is CASRSLGGRGQGARYEQYF.

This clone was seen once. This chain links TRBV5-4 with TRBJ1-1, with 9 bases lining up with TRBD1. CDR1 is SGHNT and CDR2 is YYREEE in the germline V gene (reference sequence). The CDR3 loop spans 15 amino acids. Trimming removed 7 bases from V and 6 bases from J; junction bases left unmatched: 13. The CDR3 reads CASSKTGTGRPEAFF. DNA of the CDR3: TGTGCCAGCTCGAAAACCGGGACAGGGAGGCCTGAAGCTTTCTTT.

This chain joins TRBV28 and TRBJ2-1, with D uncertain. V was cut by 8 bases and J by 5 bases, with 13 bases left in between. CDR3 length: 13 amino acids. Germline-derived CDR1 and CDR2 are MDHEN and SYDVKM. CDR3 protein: CASRPGTNNEQFF. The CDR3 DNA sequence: TGTGCCAGCCGACCAGGAACTAACAATGAGCAGTTCTTC.

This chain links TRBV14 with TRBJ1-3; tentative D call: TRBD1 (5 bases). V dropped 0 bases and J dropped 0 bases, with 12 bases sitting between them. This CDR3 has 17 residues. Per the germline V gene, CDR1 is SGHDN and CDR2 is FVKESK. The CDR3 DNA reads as TGTGCCAGCAGCCAAGACGGGACCCCTTTCTCTGGAAACACCATATATTTT. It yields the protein CASSQDGTPFSGNTIYF. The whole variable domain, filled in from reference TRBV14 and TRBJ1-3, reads EAGVTQFPSHSVIEKGQTVTLRCDPISGHDNLYWYRRVMGKEIKFLLHFVKESKQDESGMPNNRFLAERTGGTYSTLKVQPAELEDSGVYFCASSQDGTPFSGNTIYFGEGSWLTVV.

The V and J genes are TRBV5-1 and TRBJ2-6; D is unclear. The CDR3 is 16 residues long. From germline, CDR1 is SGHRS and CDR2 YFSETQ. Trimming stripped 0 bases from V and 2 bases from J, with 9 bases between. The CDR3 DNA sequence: TGCGCCAGCAGCTTGGGCCAGTTGACTGGGGCCAACGTCCTGACTTTC. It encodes CASSLGQLTGANVLTF. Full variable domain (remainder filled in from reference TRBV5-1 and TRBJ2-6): KAGVTQTPRYLIKTRGQQVTLSCSPISGHRSVSWYQQTPGQGLQFLFEYFSETQRNKGNFPGRFSGRQFSNSRSEMNVSTLELGDSALYLCASSLGQLTGANVLTFGAGSRLTVL.

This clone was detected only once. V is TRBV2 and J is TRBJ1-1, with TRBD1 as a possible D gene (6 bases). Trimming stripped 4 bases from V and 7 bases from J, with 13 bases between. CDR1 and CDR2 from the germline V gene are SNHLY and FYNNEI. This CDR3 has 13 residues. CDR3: CASSGQGTDEAFF. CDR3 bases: TGTGCCAGCAGTGGTCAGGGGACCGATGAAGCTTTCTTT.

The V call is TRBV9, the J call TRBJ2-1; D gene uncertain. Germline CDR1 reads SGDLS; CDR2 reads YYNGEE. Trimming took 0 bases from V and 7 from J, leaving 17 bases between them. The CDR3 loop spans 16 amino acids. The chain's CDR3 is CASSVAPRKRINEQFF. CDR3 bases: TGTGCCAGCAGCGTAGCCCCTAGGAAGAGGATTAATGAGCAGTTCTTC.

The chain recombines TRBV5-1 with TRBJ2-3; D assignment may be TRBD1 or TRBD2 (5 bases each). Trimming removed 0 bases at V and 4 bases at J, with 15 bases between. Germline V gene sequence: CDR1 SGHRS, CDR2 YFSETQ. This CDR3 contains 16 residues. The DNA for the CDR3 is TGCGCCAGCAGCTTGGATTCGGGGTTCAGGGCAGATACGCAGTATTTT. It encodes CASSLDSGFRADTQYF.

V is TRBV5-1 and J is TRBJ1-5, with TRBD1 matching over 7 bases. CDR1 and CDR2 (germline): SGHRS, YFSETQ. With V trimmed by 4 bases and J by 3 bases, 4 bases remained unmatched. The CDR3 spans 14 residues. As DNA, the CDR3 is TGCGCCAGCAGCGAGAGGGGGCTCAATCAGCCCCAGCATTTT. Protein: CASSERGLNQPQHF. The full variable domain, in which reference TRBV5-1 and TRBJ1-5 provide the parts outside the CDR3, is KAGVTQTPRYLIKTRGQQVTLSCSPISGHRSVSWYQQTPGQGLQFLFEYFSETQRNKGNFPGRFSGRQFSNSRSEMNVSTLELGDSALYLCASSERGLNQPQHFGDGTRLSIL.

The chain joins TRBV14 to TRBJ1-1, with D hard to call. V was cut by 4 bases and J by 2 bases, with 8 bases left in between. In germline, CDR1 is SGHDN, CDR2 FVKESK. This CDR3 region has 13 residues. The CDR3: CASSRKTNTEAFF. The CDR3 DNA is TGTGCCAGCAGCCGAAAAACTAACACTGAAGCTTTCTTT.

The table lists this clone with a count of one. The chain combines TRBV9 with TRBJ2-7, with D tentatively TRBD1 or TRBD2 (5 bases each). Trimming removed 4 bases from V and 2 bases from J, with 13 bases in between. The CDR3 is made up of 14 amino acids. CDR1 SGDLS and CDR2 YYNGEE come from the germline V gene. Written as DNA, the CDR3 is TGTGCCAGCAGCCCGGGGACCAGGACCTACGAGCAGTACTTC. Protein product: CASSPGTRTYEQYF. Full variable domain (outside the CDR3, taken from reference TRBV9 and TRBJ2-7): DSGVTQTPKHLITATGQRVTLRCSPRSGDLSVYWYQQSLDQGLQFLIQYYNGEERAKGNILERFSAQQFPDLHSELNLSSLELGDSALYFCASSPGTRTYEQYFGPGTRLTVT.

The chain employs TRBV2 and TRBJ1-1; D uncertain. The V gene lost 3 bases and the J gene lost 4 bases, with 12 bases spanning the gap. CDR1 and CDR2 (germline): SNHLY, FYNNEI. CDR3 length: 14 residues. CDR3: CASSEVRAGTEAFF. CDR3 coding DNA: TGTGCCAGCAGTGAGGTCCGGGCCGGCACTGAAGCTTTCTTT. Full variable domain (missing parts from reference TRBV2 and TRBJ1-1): EPEVTQTPSHQVTQMGQEVILRCVPISNHLYFYWYRQILGQKVEFLVSFYNNEISEKSEIFDDQFSVERPDGSNFTLKIRSTKLEDSAMYFCASSEVRAGTEAFFGQGTRLTVV.

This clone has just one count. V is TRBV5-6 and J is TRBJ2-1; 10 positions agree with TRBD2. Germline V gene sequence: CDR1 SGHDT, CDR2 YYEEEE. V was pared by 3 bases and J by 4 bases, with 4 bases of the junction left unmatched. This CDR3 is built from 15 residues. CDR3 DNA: TGTGCCAGCAGCTCTCCTAGCGGGAGTTACAATGAGCAGTTCTTC. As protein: CASSSPSGSYNEQFF.

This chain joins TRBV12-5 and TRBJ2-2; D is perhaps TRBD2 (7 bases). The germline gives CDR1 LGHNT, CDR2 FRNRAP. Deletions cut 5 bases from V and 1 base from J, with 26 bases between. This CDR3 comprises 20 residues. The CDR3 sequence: CASGRRTAGYSQVNTGELFF. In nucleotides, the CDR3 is TGTGCTAGTGGTCGGAGGACAGCGGGATACAGTCAGGTGAACACCGGGGAGCTGTTTTTT.

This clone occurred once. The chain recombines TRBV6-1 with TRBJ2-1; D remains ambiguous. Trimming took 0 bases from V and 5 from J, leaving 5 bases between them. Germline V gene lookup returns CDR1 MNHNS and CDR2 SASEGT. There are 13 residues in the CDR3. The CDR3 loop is CASSEALDNEQFF. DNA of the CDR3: TGTGCCAGCAGTGAAGCCCTCGACAATGAGCAGTTCTTC.

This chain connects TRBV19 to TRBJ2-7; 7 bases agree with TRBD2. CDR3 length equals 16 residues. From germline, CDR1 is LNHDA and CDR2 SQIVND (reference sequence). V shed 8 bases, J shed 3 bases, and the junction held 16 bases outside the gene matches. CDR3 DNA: TGTGCCAGTTCTCCCCAGCGACTAGCTATGTTCTACGAGCAGTACTTC. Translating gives CASSPQRLAMFYEQYF. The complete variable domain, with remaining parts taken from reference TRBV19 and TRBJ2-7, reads DGGITQSPKYLFRKEGQNVTLSCEQNLNHDAMYWYRQDPGQGLRLIYYSQIVNDFQKGDIAEGYSVSREKKESFPLTVTSAQKNPTAFYLCASSPQRLAMFYEQYFGPGTRLTVT.

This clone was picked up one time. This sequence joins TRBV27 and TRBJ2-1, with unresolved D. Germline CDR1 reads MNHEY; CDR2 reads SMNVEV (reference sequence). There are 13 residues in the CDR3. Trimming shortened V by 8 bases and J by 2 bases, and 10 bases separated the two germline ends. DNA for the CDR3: TGTGCCAGCGCCGGCCCGCCCTACAATGAGCAGTTCTTC. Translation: CASAGPPYNEQFF.